Listed below are T cell receptor beta chains from one sample, sequenced in a study of radiotherapy plus CTLA-4 blockade in lung cancer. TCRdb's copy holds only in-frame clones and misses some; the assay was immunoSEQ multiplex PCR. The table includes roughly 98,000 clones, roughly four fifths detected once. The sequenced sample was peripheral blood, obtained from a patient treated with radiotherapy plus ipilimumab. These TCRs come from a human donor with non-small cell lung cancer who had a partial response to radiotherapy plus ipilimumab. Both conserved end residues are part of each CDR3. A D gene is named only where the DNA matches it firmly. Clone size is shown for a subset of rows, as once, few, many or a class of expanded clone.

clone_size: NA
j_call: TRBJ2-7
d_call: NA
v_call: TRBV5-8
cdr3_nt: TGTGCCAGCAGCTTCCGAGGTTCCTACGAGCAGTACTTC
cdr3_aa: CASSFRGSYEQYF

clone_size: NA
j_call: TRBJ1-3
d_call: NA
v_call: TRBV10-3
cdr3_nt: TGTGCCATCATGGGGCCCGGAAACACCATATATTTT
cdr3_aa: CAIMGPGNTIYF

clone_size: NA
j_call: TRBJ2-4
d_call: TRBD2
v_call: TRBV4-1
cdr3_nt: TGCGCCAGCAGCCAAGACGGGACTAGCGGGAGGGCCGGAATGGCCAAAAACATTCAGTACTTC
cdr3_aa: CASSQDGTSGRAGMAKNIQYF

clone_size: NA
j_call: TRBJ1-2
d_call: TRBD1
v_call: TRBV29-1
cdr3_nt: TGCAGCGTCGGGGACAGGGTGGACTATGGCTACACCTTC
cdr3_aa: CSVGDRVDYGYTF

clone_size: once
j_call: TRBJ2-7
d_call: TRBD1
v_call: TRBV5-1
cdr3_nt: TGCGCCAGCAGCCTCCGGGACAGGGCCGACGAGCAGTACTTC
cdr3_aa: CASSLRDRADEQYF

clone_size: NA
j_call: TRBJ2-5
d_call: TRBD2
v_call: TRBV5-1
cdr3_nt: TGCGCCAGCAATCGGGCTAGCGGGACTCAAGAGACCCAGTACTTC
cdr3_aa: CASNRASGTQETQYF

clone_size: NA
j_call: TRBJ1-5
d_call: TRBD1
v_call: TRBV28
cdr3_nt: TGTGCCGGCAGTTCGACGACAGGGGGCCCCAATCAGCCCCAGCATTTT
cdr3_aa: CAGSSTTGGPNQPQHF

clone_size: NA
j_call: TRBJ1-5
d_call: NA
v_call: TRBV19
cdr3_nt: TGTGCCAGTAGTATATCGCAGGCCGTCAATCAGCCCCAGCATTTT
cdr3_aa: CASSISQAVNQPQHF

clone_size: NA
j_call: TRBJ2-7
d_call: NA
v_call: TRBV5-1
cdr3_nt: TGCGCCAGCAGCTTGGGACAGTCCTACGAGCAGTACTTC
cdr3_aa: CASSLGQSYEQYF

clone_size: few
j_call: TRBJ1-2
d_call: NA
v_call: TRBV11-3
cdr3_nt: TGTGCCAGCAGCCCTATAGATCGGGGATGGGCCTTTGGCTACACCTTC
cdr3_aa: CASSPIDRGWAFGYTF

clone_size: once
j_call: TRBJ1-2
d_call: NA
v_call: TRBV29-1
cdr3_nt: TGCAGCGTCCGGAAAGGGACAACTCATGGCTACACCTTC
cdr3_aa: CSVRKGTTHGYTF

clone_size: NA
j_call: TRBJ2-3
d_call: TRBD1
v_call: TRBV11-2
cdr3_nt: TGTGCCAGCAGCCCGGGACAGGGAAGTTATTTT
cdr3_aa: CASSPGQGSYF

clone_size: NA
j_call: TRBJ2-4
d_call: TRBD1
v_call: TRBV7-2
cdr3_nt: TGTGCCAGCAGCTGGGTGACAGGGGTAAAAAACATTCAGTACTTC
cdr3_aa: CASSWVTGVKNIQYF

clone_size: NA
j_call: TRBJ2-3
d_call: NA
v_call: TRBV5-6
cdr3_nt: TGTGCCAGCAGCTTGAATGGGGCCGGCACAGATACGCAGTATTTT
cdr3_aa: CASSLNGAGTDTQYF

clone_size: NA
j_call: TRBJ2-3
d_call: TRBD2
v_call: TRBV5-1
cdr3_nt: TGCGCCAGCAGCTCGACGACTAGCGGGAATGGCGATACGCAGTATTTT
cdr3_aa: CASSSTTSGNGDTQYF

clone_size: NA
j_call: TRBJ2-3
d_call: NA
v_call: TRBV28
cdr3_nt: TGTGCCATCGGGGGTGAGGGGAGAGATACGCAGTATTTT
cdr3_aa: CAIGGEGRDTQYF

clone_size: NA
j_call: TRBJ2-1
d_call: NA
v_call: TRBV21-1
cdr3_nt: TGTGCCAAAAGGAGCTCCTACAATGAGCAGTTCTTC
cdr3_aa: CAKRSSYNEQFF

clone_size: NA
j_call: TRBJ2-3
d_call: TRBD2
v_call: TRBV5-6
cdr3_nt: TGTGCCAGCAGCAAGACTAGCGGGGGAAGCACAGATACGCAGTATTTT
cdr3_aa: CASSKTSGGSTDTQYF

clone_size: NA
j_call: TRBJ1-1
d_call: NA
v_call: TRBV10-1
cdr3_nt: TGCGCCAGCAGGGAGAATTGGGACTCTGAAGCTTTCTTT
cdr3_aa: CASRENWDSEAFF

clone_size: once
j_call: TRBJ2-7
d_call: TRBD2
v_call: TRBV5-1
cdr3_nt: TGCGCCAGCTCACCGGGACTAGCGGGAGGCGAGCAGTACTTC
cdr3_aa: CASSPGLAGGEQYF

clone_size: NA
j_call: TRBJ1-3
d_call: NA
v_call: TRBV7-9
cdr3_nt: TGTGCCAGCAGCTTCAGAGCGGGAGGCACTGGAAACACCATATATTTT
cdr3_aa: CASSFRAGGTGNTIYF

clone_size: NA
j_call: TRBJ2-1
d_call: TRBD2
v_call: TRBV27
cdr3_nt: TGTGCCAGCAGTTTCAAGGGACTAGCGGGAGGAGTAAGCTCCTACAATGAGCAGTTCTTC
cdr3_aa: CASSFKGLAGGVSSYNEQFF

clone_size: NA
j_call: TRBJ2-5
d_call: NA
v_call: TRBV18
cdr3_nt: TGTGCCAGCTCACCCCAGGGGAAGCTCCAAGAGACCCAGTACTTC
cdr3_aa: CASSPQGKLQETQYF

clone_size: NA
j_call: TRBJ2-5
d_call: NA
v_call: TRBV5-6
cdr3_nt: TGTGCCAGCAGCCAGGGTTTGCGACAAGAGACCCAGTACTTC
cdr3_aa: CASSQGLRQETQYF

clone_size: NA
j_call: TRBJ2-7
d_call: TRBD1
v_call: TRBV7-6
cdr3_nt: TGTGCCAGCAGCGCACTCGGGACAGGGCTCGGTGAGCAGTACTTC
cdr3_aa: CASSALGTGLGEQYF

clone_size: NA
j_call: TRBJ1-4
d_call: TRBD1
v_call: TRBV10-3
cdr3_nt: TGTGCCATCAGTGAGTCGCCGACAGGGAGGTTTGAAAAACTGTTTTTT
cdr3_aa: CAISESPTGRFEKLFF

clone_size: NA
j_call: TRBJ2-3
d_call: NA
v_call: TRBV6-5
cdr3_nt: TGTGCCAGCATGGGCGGGCGGATCACAGATACGCAGTATTTT
cdr3_aa: CASMGGRITDTQYF

clone_size: NA
j_call: TRBJ2-1
d_call: NA
v_call: TRBV5-1
cdr3_nt: TGCGCCAGCAGCTTTCTTCTGACTAGAGGGTACAATGAGCAGTTCTTC
cdr3_aa: CASSFLLTRGYNEQFF

clone_size: NA
j_call: TRBJ2-2
d_call: NA
v_call: TRBV7-9
cdr3_nt: TGTGCCAGCGCTCCATCGGGGTCTTACACCGGGGAGCTGTTTTTT
cdr3_aa: CASAPSGSYTGELFF

clone_size: once
j_call: TRBJ1-1
d_call: NA
v_call: TRBV28
cdr3_nt: TGTGCCAGCAGAACCAGGGGGAACACTGAAGCTTTCTTT
cdr3_aa: CASRTRGNTEAFF

clone_size: few
j_call: TRBJ1-5
d_call: TRBD1
v_call: TRBV7-9
cdr3_nt: TGTGCCAGCAGCCTGGGACAGGGATATCAGCCCCAGCATTTT
cdr3_aa: CASSLGQGYQPQHF

clone_size: NA
j_call: TRBJ2-7
d_call: TRBD2
v_call: TRBV2
cdr3_nt: TGTGCCAGCAGTGGGCTAGCGGGTGGCGAGCAGTACTTC
cdr3_aa: CASSGLAGGEQYF